These 24 T cell receptor beta chains originate from one sample sequenced in a study of post-analysis software for immune sequencing data. Study results and limitations: The study found TRBV5-6, TRBV5-1 and TRBV20-1 among 5 or 6 TRBV segments more frequent in patients than controls.

Built from TCR beta cDNA, the libraries had unique molecular identifiers in them. TCRdb analysed the PCR reads with MiXCR anew, one entry per CDR3 protein. The table records hundreds of thousands of distinct CDR3 sequences, 25% to 30% of them present only once. Antigens of these TCRs are unknown. Sequencing was done on a sample of blood. The receptors shown here come from a girl under 18 with multiple sclerosis.

As concerns this clonotype: This may be a read error, as it is one base from a much larger clone. The V call is TRBV29-1, the J call TRBJ2-4; 7 bases map to TRBD2. The DNA end is more similar to TRBJ2-7, so the J call may be wrong. The CDR3 runs 13 residues. Germline-derived CDR1 and CDR2 are SQVTM and ANQGSEA. The chain's CDR3 is CSIEGAGVHEQYF. The CDR3 DNA follows: TGCAGCATTGAAGGGGCGGGAGTCCACGAGCAGTACTTC.

A few counts support this clonotype. CDR3 bases: TGTGCCAGCAGCTTAGATCAGGGGCTCACTGAAGCTTTCTTT. As protein: CASSLDQGLTEAFF. The V gene is TRBV7-2, the J gene TRBJ1-1; a weak D match, TRBD1 (6 bases). This CDR3 has 14 amino acids. The germline V gene has CDR1 SGHTA and CDR2 FQGNSA. Trimming cost V 1 base and J 4 bases, with 10 bases left between them.

The chain couples TRBV15 to TRBJ2-5; D is perhaps TRBD2 (5 bases). The J call could be wrong; TRBJ2-4 is a better fit for the DNA end. Germline CDR1 and CDR2: LNHNV and YYDKDF (reference sequence). The CDR3 covers 14 residues. The CDR3 bases are TGTGCCACCAGCAGCGAGCGGAGTGGGAACATTCAGTACTTC. Residues: CATSSERSGNIQYF.

This chain joins TRBV12-3 or TRBV12-4 and TRBJ2-7; tentatively, D is TRBD2 (5 bases). This CDR3 comprises 16 residues. V lost 2 bases, J lost 2 bases, and 16 bases lay in between. This CDR3 reads CASSLKLLARPYEQYF. The CDR3 DNA reads as TGTGCCAGCAGTTTAAAATTGTTAGCGCGTCCCTACGAGCAGTACTTC.

The chain is built from TRBV18 and TRBJ2-1; TRBD2 might be the D (5 bases). The CDR3 is made up of 14 amino acids. Germline loops: CDR1 KGHSH, CDR2 LQKENI. V lost 3 bases and J lost 8, with 14 bases in between. DNA of the CDR3: TGTGCCAGCTCACCTGGACTTTCCGGGGATGAGCAGTTCTTC. Protein: CASSPGLSGDEQFF. Supplemented by reference TRBV18 and TRBJ2-1, the full variable domain reads NAGVMQNPRHLVRRRGQEARLRCSPMKGHSHVYWYRQLPEEGLKFMVYLQKENIIDESGMPKERFSAEFPKEGPSILRIQQVVRGDSAAYFCASSPGLSGDEQFFGPGTRLTVL.

The chain has TRBV5-1 and TRBJ2-4, with a tentative D call TRBD2 (5 bases). The CDR3 totals 17 residues. V was shortened by 5 bases and J by 1 base, with 19 bases between the two germline ends. Germline-derived CDR1 and CDR2 are SGHRS and YFSETQ. DNA for the CDR3: TGCGCCAGCAGGAAGGGAGAAAGAGGTTGGGCCAAAAACATTCAGTACTTC. This sequence encodes CASRKGERGWAKNIQYF.

This chain connects TRBV20-1 to TRBJ1-5; D gene uncertain. The germline gives CDR1 DFQATT, CDR2 SNEGSKA (reference sequence). This CDR3 region has 14 residues. V was cut by 0 bases and J by 2 bases, with 8 bases left in between. As DNA, the CDR3 is TGCAGTGCTAGAGATCCCCGACGCAATCAGCCCCAGCATTTT. The encoded protein is CSARDPRRNQPQHF.

This clonotype was seen many times. The V call is TRBV6-5, the J call TRBJ1-2; D gene ambiguous. Per germline, CDR1 MNHEY and CDR2 SVGAGI. With 1 base removed from V and 0 bases from J, the gap between germline ends came to 3 bases. The CDR3 is 13 residues long. CDR3 bases: TGTGCCAGCAGTTACTTGGCTAACTATGGCTACACCTTC. Translated, it gives CASSYLANYGYTF.

This clonotype appeared a few times. V usage is TRBV12-3 or TRBV12-4 and J usage is TRBJ1-4; 9 nucleotides agree with TRBD1. CDR3 length: 14 amino acids. V shed 6 bases and J 7 bases; nucleotides not matched to a gene: 6. CDR3 sequence: CASRYTGGGEKLFF. The CDR3, as DNA: TGTGCCAGCAGGTACACAGGGGGCGGTGAAAAACTGTTTTTT.

The chain links TRBV20-1 to TRBJ2-1; 9 bases align to TRBD2. The junction had 5 bases not matched to a gene; V was cut back by 2 bases and J by 0 bases. The germline V gene encodes CDR1 DFQATT and CDR2 SNEGSKA (reference sequence). The CDR3 spans 16 residues. CDR3 sequence: CSARQWRGGSYNEQFF. Here the CDR3 DNA reads TGCAGTGCTAGACAATGGCGGGGGGGCTCCTACAATGAGCAGTTCTTC.

This chain connects TRBV27 to TRBJ2-5; weak D call: TRBD1 (6 bases). The length of the CDR3 is 12 residues. V lost 6 bases and J 9 bases, leaving 14 bases between the germline ends. Per germline, CDR1 MNHEY and CDR2 SMNVEV (reference sequence). CDR3 residues: CASSRTGMAQYF. The CDR3 coding sequence is TGTGCCAGCAGCCGAACAGGGATGGCCCAGTACTTC.

This clonotype was seen only once. The V call is TRBV10-3, the J call TRBJ1-2; no firm D call. Trimming removed 7 bases from V and 3 bases from J, with 9 bases in between. Germline V gene lookup returns CDR1 ENHRY and CDR2 SYGVKD. The CDR3 loop spans 12 amino acids. CDR3 sequence (DNA): TGTGCCATCATGGCAGAATACTATGGCTACACCTTC. It encodes CAIMAEYYGYTF.

This CDR3 reads CASRHDRGTEAFF. CDR3 sequence (DNA): TGTGCCAGCAGACACGACAGGGGAACTGAAGCTTTCTTT. V usage is TRBV7-2 and J usage is TRBJ1-1, with TRBD1 identical over 8 bases. The CDR3 loop spans 13 amino acids. Germline CDR1 and CDR2: SGHTA and FQGNSA. The trim removed 6 bases at V and 5 bases at J, leaving 5 bases unmatched.

The chain couples TRBV7-2 to TRBJ2-1; 9 bases line up with TRBD2. This CDR3 has 17 residues. V was pared by 1 base and J by 3 bases, with 7 bases of the junction left unmatched. CDR1 is SGHTA and CDR2 is FQGNSA in the germline V gene. CDR3: CASSLGGGGVIYNEQFF. The CDR3 nucleotides are TGTGCCAGCAGCTTAGGGGGCGGGGGGGTAATCTACAATGAGCAGTTCTTC.

Notes on this clonotype: A read error may explain this, as a much larger clone is one base away. V and J are TRBV5-5 and TRBJ1-2; D not resolved. Looked up from germline, CDR1 is SGHKS and CDR2 is YYEKEE (reference sequence). The CDR3 consists of 12 residues. The CDR3 bases are TGTGCCAGCAGCTTGTCTGGGTATGACTACACCTTC. Its protein is CASSLSGYDYTF.

The gene calls are TRBV14 and TRBJ2-1, with a tentative D call TRBD1 (6 bases). Germline CDR1 SGHDN, CDR2 FVKESK. The CDR3 has 17 residues. Trimming shortened V by 2 bases and J by 3 bases, and 17 bases separated the two germline ends. CDR3 sequence: CASSQSPGVKFYNEQFF. Here the CDR3 DNA reads TGTGCCAGCAGCCAATCCCCAGGGGTTAAATTCTACAATGAGCAGTTCTTC.

This clonotype appeared a few times. The genes are TRBV20-1 and TRBJ2-7, with unresolved D. CDR3 length: 12 amino acids. Trimming took off 6 bases at V and 7 bases at J, with 16 bases between the two ends. Germline V CDR1 and CDR2: DFQATT, SNEGSKA (reference sequence). This CDR3 is CSASPLTWEQYF. Written as DNA, the CDR3 is TGCAGTGCCTCCCCCCTAACGTGGGAGCAGTACTTC.

A word on this clonotype: One end of the junction varies from germline; a read error may be responsible. The chain has TRBV11-1 and TRBJ2-3; D unclear. CDR3 length equals 13 residues. The germline V gene encodes CDR1 SGHAT and CDR2 FQDESV (reference sequence). CDR3: CASGLTGTDTQYF. CDR3 in DNA: TGTGCCAGCGGCTTAACCGGCACAGATACGCAGTATTTT.

This clonotype appeared once. This may be a read error, as it is one base from a much larger clone. The chain combines TRBV29-1 with TRBJ2-4; no reliable D call. Germline V gene lookup returns CDR1 SQVTM and CDR2 ANQGSEA. The CDR3 is 12 residues long. V dropped 1 base and J dropped 7 bases, with 8 bases sitting between them. CDR3 nucleotides: TGCAGCGTTGAAGCGGTCAGGAACATTCAGTACTTC. It specifies CSVEAVRNIQYF.

The chain combines TRBV7-9 with TRBJ1-6; perhaps TRBD1 as D (5 bases). Germline V gene lookup returns CDR1 SEHNR and CDR2 FQNEAQ (reference sequence). The CDR3 covers 15 residues. V was clipped by 5 bases and J by 7 bases, with 15 bases between them. CDR3 DNA: TGTGCCAGCAGCGCCCCCGGGGCTGGGAATTCACCCCTCCACTTT. Protein product: CASSAPGAGNSPLHF.

This clonotype appeared a few times. The rearrangement uses TRBV7-2 and TRBJ1-1; TRBD1 matches 7 bases. The CDR3 contains 13 residues. The V segment lost 5 bases and the J segment 9 bases; nucleotides outside the gene matches: 9. Germline CDR1 SGHTA, CDR2 FQGNSA. CDR3 nucleotides: TGTGCCAGCAGCCCCGGGACAGCCAACAAAGCTTTCTTT. Amino acid sequence: CASSPGTANKAFF.

The chain links TRBV12-3 or TRBV12-4 to TRBJ2-3; 10 bases agree with TRBD2. V gave up 5 bases and J gave up 2 bases; unmatched junction bases: 7. The CDR3 loop spans 16 amino acids. CDR3 loop: CASSPFSGGHTDTQYF. The CDR3 DNA follows: TGTGCCAGCAGTCCTTTTAGCGGGGGGCACACAGATACGCAGTATTTT.

This clonotype was recorded a few times. The rearrangement links TRBV20-1 to TRBJ2-3; 8 positions match TRBD1. V trimming: 0 bases; J trimming: 6 bases; junction bases outside the gene matches: 5. Germline assignment: CDR1 DFQATT and CDR2 SNEGSKA (reference sequence). The CDR3 is made up of 14 amino acids. CDR3 protein: CSARDGTGSDTQYF. CDR3 bases: TGCAGTGCTAGAGACGGGACAGGTTCGGATACGCAGTATTTT.

The chain couples TRBV7-9 to TRBJ2-1; tentative D call: TRBD1 (5 bases). The CDR3 is 17 residues long. Germline CDR1 SEHNR, CDR2 FQNEAQ (reference sequence). V lost 7 bases and J 1 base, leaving 20 bases between the germline ends. Here the CDR3 reads CASTPGWGDLSYNEQFF. CDR3 in DNA: TGTGCCAGCACCCCCGGTTGGGGCGACTTATCCTACAATGAGCAGTTCTTC.